This T cell receptor beta chain was captured in a study of T cell responses to AZD1222 COVID-19 vaccine. General study points: Baseline serology detected seropositivity in only six AZD1222 recipients.

As regards this clone: Its antigen is still unknown.

CDR1 and CDR2 from the germline V gene are LGHNA and YNFKEQ. V lost 1 base to trimming and J lost 2 bases, with 6 bases between them. The CDR3 runs 14 residues. This table comes from immunoSEQ multiplex PCR, and its TCRdb copy is limited to in-frame clones, with some not included. The profile shows around 50,000 clones, about 90% of them singletons. The sequencing used peripheral blood, collected on day 0 of AZD1222 vaccination. V gene TRBV4-2 combines with J gene TRBJ1-5; no firm D call. The sequence was collected from an adult in good health. CDR3 coding DNA: TGTGCCAGCAGCCAAGTTCTAGGCAATCAGCCCCAGCATTTT. Residues: CASSQVLGNQPQHF.